This TCR beta chain emerged from a study of T-cell memory formation after mild COVID-19. Study at large: In these data, TCR clusters were largely donor specific. Findings of the study overall: A balance of CD4 and CD8 characterized clones contracting day 15 to 85, whereas later expanders leaned CD4+. Within pre-infection memory, some responding clones were found, suggesting cross-reactive memory joined.

V lost 0 bases and J lost 2; bases outside the gene matches: 7. The CDR3 contains 17 residues. Per the germline V gene, CDR1 is MNHEY and CDR2 is SMNVEV (reference sequence). TCRdb analysed the 5' RACE reads with MiXCR anew, one entry per CDR3 protein. The sample yields 380,000 or so distinct CDR3 sequences, roughly an eighth seen once. This clonotype was seen only a few times. Its specificity is unknown. The specimen sequenced was PBMCs or a T cell subset sorted from them (not recorded which). The TCR sequence derives from a man between 18 and 35 years old who had mild COVID-19 (a few samples of this study predate the infection). Cell type and time point are not known. The chain uses TRBV27 and TRBJ2-5; TRBD2 agrees at 9 bases. The CDR3 here is CASSLSPPGLAQETQYF. DNA of the CDR3: TGTGCCAGCAGTTTATCGCCACCGGGACTAGCTCAAGAGACCCAGTACTTC.